This note documents a single T cell receptor (beta chain) sequence. Profiling relied on immunoSEQ multiplex PCR, and the TCRdb table lists in-frame clones only, not all of them. This table has tens of thousands of clones, 86% appearing once. These data are taken from a study of OX40 agonist ivuxolimab in advanced cancers. Germline CDR1 LGHNA, CDR2 YNFKEQ. V trimming: 1 base; J trimming: 4 bases; junction bases outside the gene matches: 6. CDR3 length: 16 amino acids. This sample comprised CD4+ or CD8+ T cells sorted from blood, obtained in a trial of the OX40 agonist ivuxolimab. The clonotype originates from an adult with an advanced solid tumor such as melanoma, head and neck, liver or kidney cancer. The chain couples TRBV4-2 to TRBJ1-2; 10 nucleotides match TRBD1. CDR3 DNA sequence: TGTGCCAGCAGCCAAGCCGGGACAGGGGATACCTATGGCTACACCTTC. This codes for CASSQAGTGDTYGYTF.